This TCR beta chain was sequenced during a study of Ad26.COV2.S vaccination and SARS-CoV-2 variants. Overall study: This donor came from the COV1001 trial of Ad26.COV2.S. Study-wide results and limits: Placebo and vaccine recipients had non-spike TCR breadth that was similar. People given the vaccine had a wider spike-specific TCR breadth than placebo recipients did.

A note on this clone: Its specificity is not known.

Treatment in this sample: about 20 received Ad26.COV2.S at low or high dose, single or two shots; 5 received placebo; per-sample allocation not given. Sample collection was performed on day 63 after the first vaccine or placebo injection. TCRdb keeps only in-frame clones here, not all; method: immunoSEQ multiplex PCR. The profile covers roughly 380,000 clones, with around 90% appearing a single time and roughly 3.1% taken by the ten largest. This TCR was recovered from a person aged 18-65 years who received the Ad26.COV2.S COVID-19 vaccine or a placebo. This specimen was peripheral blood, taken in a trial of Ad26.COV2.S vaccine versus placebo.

The CDR3 coding sequence is TGTGCCAACCGGAAGGCTAATGAAAAACTGTTTTTT. This sequence encodes CANRKANEKLFF. The chain couples TRBV2 to TRBJ1-4; the D is unclear. This CDR3 has 12 residues. Germline CDR1 is SNHLY and CDR2 is FYNNEI. V was pared by 10 bases and J by 3 bases, with 9 bases between.